This is a list of T cell receptor beta chains from one sample in a study of blood T cell repertoires in COVID-19. Sequenced by immunoSEQ multiplex PCR; TCRdb stores in-frame clones only, minus some. The repertoire holds a few hundred thousand clones, with over 75% as singletons. The material sequenced was PBMCs or T cells enriched from blood (not recorded which). The receptors derive from a man aged 35 to 55 who had recovered from COVID-19. Both conserved end residues are part of each CDR3. The D gene is left open where the match is weak. Size tells how often a clone was seen (once, few, many) or the class of an expanded clone, and some rows leave it out.

TRBD2	TRBJ2-1	TRBV5-1	.	TGCGCCAGCAGCCCCGGACTAGCGGGGTCAGAGCAGTTCTTC	CASSPGLAGSEQFF
TRBD1	TRBJ1-1	TRBV30	.	TGTGCCCGAACGGGGTTGAGGGGGCGAAACACTGAAGCTTTCTTT	CARTGLRGRNTEAFF
.	TRBJ1-1	TRBV27	.	TGTGCCAGCAGTTTAATGGACAGCCTCACTGAAGCTTTCTTT	CASSLMDSLTEAFF
.	TRBJ2-3	TRBV7-9	once	TGTGCCAGCAGCCCCAACACAGATACGCAGTATTTT	CASSPNTDTQYF
.	TRBJ1-1	TRBV19	few	TGTGCCAGTAGTCCCCTAACACAGTACGTTTTCTCGAACACTGAAGCTTTCTTT	CASSPLTQYVFSNTEAFF
TRBD1	TRBJ2-3	TRBV3-1/TRBV3-2	.	TGTGCCAGCAGCCAACCCAATAGGGGGGCAGGGGGCTGGGCAGATACGCAGTATTTT	CASSQPNRGAGGWADTQYF
TRBD1	TRBJ1-1	TRBV5-4	.	TGTGCCAGCAGTAGGCCAGGGGGCAACACTGAAGCTTTCTTT	CASSRPGGNTEAFF
.	TRBJ1-1	TRBV7-3	.	TGTGCCAGCAGCTCGACACCGAACACTGAAGCTTTCTTT	CASSSTPNTEAFF
TRBD2	TRBJ2-1	TRBV5-1	once	TGCGCCAGCAGCAAGCAAAGCGGGGGGGCCGATGAGCAGTTCTTC	CASSKQSGGADEQFF
.	TRBJ1-5	TRBV6-5	.	TGTGCCAGCAGTCTCCGGAGGGATAATCAGCCCCAGCATTTT	CASSLRRDNQPQHF
TRBD1	TRBJ1-2	TRBV29-1	.	TGCAGCGTTGGGACAGGGTCCGGCTACACCTTC	CSVGTGSGYTF
.	TRBJ1-2	TRBV14	.	TGTGCCAGCAGCCACCTTGGAGGGAGAGAGGGCTACACCTTC	CASSHLGGREGYTF
.	TRBJ2-5	TRBV24-1	.	TGTGCCACCAGTCGAGGGCTAGAGACCCAGTACTTC	CATSRGLETQYF
.	TRBJ1-6	TRBV7-9	.	TGTGCCAGCAGCTCGAGGACGGGGAATTCACCCCTCCACTTT	CASSSRTGNSPLHF
TRBD2	TRBJ2-1	TRBV7-6	once	TGTGCCAGCAGCCTCCCGTTGGGCGGGACTAGGACCCCGGGCGAGCAGTTCTTC	CASSLPLGGTRTPGEQFF
.	TRBJ2-7	TRBV2	.	TGTGCCAGCAGTGAGGGCAGGTACCCCTACGAGCAGTACTTC	CASSEGRYPYEQYF
TRBD2	TRBJ2-7	TRBV10-2	.	TGCGCCAGCGGGAGGGAATACGAGCAGTACTTC	CASGREYEQYF
.	TRBJ1-1	TRBV28	.	TGTGCCAGCAGTTCCGAGGACACTGAAGCTTTCTTT	CASSSEDTEAFF
.	TRBJ1-5	TRBV30	.	TGTGCCTGGAGTAGTATTGCGGGTCGCAATCAGCCCCAGCATTTT	CAWSSIAGRNQPQHF
.	TRBJ1-2	TRBV7-2	many	TGTGCCAGCAGCCCGAGCCCGCTTAGGGGCGGCTACACCTTC	CASSPSPLRGGYTF
TRBD1	TRBJ2-4	TRBV18	.	TGTGCCAGCTCACCGGTTACAGGGGGCAATGGTAACATTCAGTACTTC	CASSPVTGGNGNIQYF
TRBD2	TRBJ2-1	TRBV7-3	.	TGTGCCAGCAGCTTGATGTGGTCCGGGGGGGCTCATCATGAGCAGTTCTTC	CASSLMWSGGAHHEQFF
.	TRBJ1-2	TRBV1	.	TGCACCAGCAGCCAAGAGGGACAGGGAACTAACTATGGCTACACCTTC	CTSSQEGQGTNYGYTF
TRBD1	TRBJ1-2	TRBV11-2	few	TGTGCCAGCAGCTTTGCCGGACAGGGGGATGGCTACACCTTC	CASSFAGQGDGYTF
TRBD2	TRBJ2-1	TRBV29-1	.	TGCAGCGTAGGGACTAGAAATTACAATGAGCAGTTCTTC	CSVGTRNYNEQFF
TRBD2	TRBJ2-1	TRBV3-1/TRBV3-2	many	TGTGCCAGCAGCCAATGGACTAGCGGGAGCGGCAATGAGCAGTTCTTC	CASSQWTSGSGNEQFF
.	TRBJ1-5	TRBV5-1	few	TGCGCCAGCAGCTACAGTCCTAATCAGCCCCAGCATTTT	CASSYSPNQPQHF
.	TRBJ1-1	TRBV29-1	.	TGCAGCGTCCGCAGGGAGAACACTGAAGCTTTCTTT	CSVRRENTEAFF
TRBD2	TRBJ2-2	TRBV19	.	TGTGCCAGTAGTATCGGACTAGCGGCCGGGGAGCTGTTTTTT	CASSIGLAAGELFF